The 10 T cell receptor beta chains below were found in one sample sequenced in a study of spatial heterogeneity in lung cancer. Time point: blood at routine non-recurrence follow-up after resection. TCRdb re-analysed the 5' RACE reads in MiXCR, keeping a single row per CDR3 protein. The sample gives around 44,000 distinct CDR3 sequences, roughly 10% of which show up once; roughly 18% is in the top ten. The sequences come from PBMCs, collected at follow-up. These receptors all stem from a female donor with early-stage non-small cell lung cancer.

The gene calls are TRBV18 and TRBJ2-1, with D perhaps assigned TRBD1 or TRBD2 (5 bases each). Between the trimmed V and J ends, which lost 4 bases and 2 bases, there was a span of 12 bases. There are 15 residues in the CDR3. Germline CDR1 KGHSH, CDR2 LQKENI. The CDR3 coding sequence is TGTGCCAGCTCACTCGAAGGGGACGCCTACAATGAGCAGTTCTTC. It yields the protein CASSLEGDAYNEQFF.

The table lists this clonotype with many counts. This chain links TRBV7-8 with TRBJ2-7; maybe TRBD2 (5 bases). V lost 4 bases and J 4 bases, leaving 11 bases between the germline ends. Germline assignment: CDR1 SGHVS and CDR2 FQNEAQ. This CDR3 region has 13 residues. The CDR3 loop is CASSSRTQYEQYF. As DNA, the CDR3 is TGTGCCAGCAGCTCGCGGACTCAATACGAGCAGTACTTC.

This clonotype has more than one count but fewer than ten. J is TRBJ2-2 and V is TRBV5-1, with D tentatively TRBD2 (6 bases). The CDR3 length is 15 residues. Germline CDR1 reads SGHRS; CDR2 reads YFSETQ. Trimming removed 0 bases from V and 4 bases from J, with 10 bases in between. The CDR3, as DNA: TGCGCCAGCAGCTTGGAACTAGCTGGCACCGGGGAGCTGTTTTTT. This encodes CASSLELAGTGELFF.

This clonotype was counted ten times or more. The rearrangement joins TRBV7-6 to TRBJ2-1; no clear D. Germline values: CDR1 SGHVS, CDR2 FNYEAQ. CDR3 size: 11 residues. The V end lost 1 base, the J end lost 8 bases, and 3 bases lay between the germline ends. CDR3 amino acids: CASSLGDEQFF. CDR3 nucleotide sequence: TGTGCCAGCAGCTTAGGGGATGAGCAGTTCTTC.

This clonotype has just a few counts. This rearrangement joins TRBV20-1 to TRBJ2-3; D not resolved. Trimming pared 5 bases from V and 0 bases from J, leaving 15 bases between. The CDR3 is 15 amino acids. Germline-derived CDR1 and CDR2 are DFQATT and SNEGSKA (reference sequence). The CDR3 DNA follows: TGCAGTGCTGCCCGACGTCGGGTCAGCACAGATACGCAGTATTTT. Protein sequence: CSAARRRVSTDTQYF.

This chain uses TRBV28 with TRBJ2-2; the match to TRBD1 covers 8 bases. V lost 2 bases, J lost 4 bases, and 21 bases stayed unmatched. This CDR3 has 21 amino acids. Germline CDR1 reads MDHEN; CDR2 reads SYDVKM. The CDR3 bases are TGTGCCAGCAGTTTAAGGCCCCTGGGGCCTTACTTGGACAGGGTCACCGGGGAGCTGTTTTTT. Translating it yields CASSLRPLGPYLDRVTGELFF.

This clonotype was seen ten or more times. The genes are TRBV28 and TRBJ2-3, with TRBD2 as a possible D gene (5 bases). Germline lookup yields CDR1 MDHEN and CDR2 SYDVKM. The CDR3 sequence is 12 residues long. V shed 6 bases and J shed 7 bases, with 11 bases lying between them. In nucleotides, the CDR3 is TGTGCCAGCAGCCCACTAGGAAATACGCAGTATTTT. Amino acid sequence: CASSPLGNTQYF.

This chain joins TRBV24-1 and TRBJ2-1; TRBD1 matches at 8 bases. V was clipped by 4 bases and J by 4 bases; unmatched bases: 8. This CDR3 has 16 amino acids. Germline V gene sequence: CDR1 KGHDR, CDR2 SFDVKD. The CDR3 region has the DNA TGTGCCACCAGTGAGGACGGACAGGGCCTGTACAATGAGCAGTTCTTC. It is translated as CATSEDGQGLYNEQFF.

In its sample, this clonotype was seen many times. The rearrangement joins TRBV18 to TRBJ2-4, with TRBD1 identical over 9 bases. CDR1 is KGHSH and CDR2 is LQKENI in the germline V gene. V dropped 2 bases and J dropped 6; count of bases not matched to a gene: 2. This CDR3 region has 14 residues. The CDR3 region is CASSPADRGNIQYF. CDR3 nucleotides: TGTGCCAGCTCACCAGCGGACAGGGGAAACATTCAGTACTTC. The variable domain in full, completed from reference TRBV18 and TRBJ2-4, reads NAGVMQNPRHLVRRRGQEARLRCSPMKGHSHVYWYRQLPEEGLKFMVYLQKENIIDESGMPKERFSAEFPKEGPSILRIQQVVRGDSAAYFCASSPADRGNIQYFGAGTRLSVL.

The sample holds many counts of this clonotype. This chain links TRBV24-1 with TRBJ2-7; D perhaps matches TRBD2 (6 bases). CDR1 is KGHDR, CDR2 SFDVKD, per germline. The CDR3 has 14 amino acids. The ends were cut back, 9 bases at V and 4 bases at J, with 18 bases in the middle. This CDR3 is CATWLWSGEYEQYF. Written as DNA, the CDR3 is TGTGCCACCTGGCTCTGGTCGGGGGAATACGAGCAGTACTTC.